This T cell receptor (beta chain) came from a study of blood T cell repertoires in COVID-19. As for the study in general: COVID-19 samples from acute and convalescent phases originated in the United States, Italy and Spain.

As handled by the study authors: Reference gene primer amplification yielded estimated nucleated cell counts. Profiled with immunoSEQ multiplex PCR; TCRdb holds only in-frame clones, not every one. V, J and clone size derive from that table, while D and trimming were established from the DNA sequence. Of a few hundred thousand clones in the sample, 86% are singletons; the top ten hold roughly 6.6%. Seattle-derived patients entered the study during active infection and were followed longitudinally. The trim removed 2 bases at V and 5 bases at J, leaving 6 bases unmatched. The CDR3 totals 15 residues. CDR1 and CDR2 (germline): MNHEY, SVGAGI. This clone occurred once.

The sample was peripheral blood. This clonotype was obtained from a woman in her fifties or sixties with COVID-19, enrolled during active disease. The chain links TRBV6-5 to TRBJ2-7, with TRBD1 matching over 10 bases. The CDR3: CASSYRDRGFHEQYF. The CDR3 region has the DNA TGTGCCAGCAGTTACAGGGACAGGGGATTCCACGAGCAGTACTTC.